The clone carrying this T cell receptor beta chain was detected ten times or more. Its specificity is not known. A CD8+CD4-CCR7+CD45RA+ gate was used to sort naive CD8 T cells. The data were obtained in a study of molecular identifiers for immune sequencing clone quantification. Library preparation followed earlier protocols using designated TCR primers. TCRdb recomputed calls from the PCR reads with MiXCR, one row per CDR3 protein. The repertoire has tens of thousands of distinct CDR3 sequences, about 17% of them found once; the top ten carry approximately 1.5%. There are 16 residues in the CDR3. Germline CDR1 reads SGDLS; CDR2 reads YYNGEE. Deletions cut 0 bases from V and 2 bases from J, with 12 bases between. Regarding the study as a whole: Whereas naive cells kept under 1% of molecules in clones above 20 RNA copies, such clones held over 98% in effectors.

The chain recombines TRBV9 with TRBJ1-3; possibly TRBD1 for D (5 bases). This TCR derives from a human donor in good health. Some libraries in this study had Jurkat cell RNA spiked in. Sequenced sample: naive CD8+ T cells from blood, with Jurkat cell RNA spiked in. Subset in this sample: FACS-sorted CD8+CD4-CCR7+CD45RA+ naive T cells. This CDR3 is CASSVDSGAAGNTIYF. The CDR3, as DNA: TGTGCCAGCAGCGTAGATTCTGGGGCTGCTGGAAACACCATATATTTT.